This TCR beta chain was documented in a study of CD8+CD57+ T cells in acquired aplastic anemia. Study-wide context: On average, sorted CD4+ and CD8+ cells gave around 3.3 ug of DNA.

This clonotype was seen many times. The antigen remains undetermined. For sequencing, patients were chosen who had shown expansion of CD8+CD57+ cells by flow cytometry. Severe acquired aplastic anemia was diagnosed in all patients. Study-level points and caveats: Patients and controls were found to share about 31 CD8+ CDR3 sequences.

Genomic DNA, the template, was used for profiling of the TCR beta VDJ and CDR3. TCRdb reprocessed the reads with MiXCR, giving one entry per CDR3 protein. The sample yields approximately 80,000 distinct CDR3 sequences, less than 85% seen once. Trimming cost V 2 bases and J 10 bases, with 18 bases left between them. The V gene's germline CDR1 is DFQATT and CDR2 SNEGSKA (reference sequence). The CDR3 spans 14 residues. The specimen sequenced was sorted CD4+, CD8+, or CD8+CD57+ T cells (not recorded which) from PBMCs. The chain is built from TRBV20-1 and TRBJ2-1; D may be TRBD2 (6 bases). This TCR came from a human donor with aplastic anemia. The CDR3 DNA sequence: TGCAGTGCTAGATCCCCCGGGCGGGACGTCGAGCAGTTCTTC. It codes for CSARSPGRDVEQFF.